One sample yielded the 9 T cell receptor beta chains listed below, sequenced in a study of naive and memory T cell subsets. Their antigens remain unidentified. Whole-study findings and limits: A few larger clonotypes appeared in naive repertoires, especially CD8, possibly memory cells re-expressing CD45RA.

The beta constant-region primer was an equimolar mix of two oligonucleotides covering TRBC1 and TRBC2. Ligated cDNA was amplified by four rounds of PCR with nested alpha and beta constant-region primers and SP2. TCRdb redid the calling of the UMI-ligation and nested PCR reads with MiXCR, one entry per CDR3 protein. The data contain under 150,000 distinct CDR3 sequences, approximately 18% of them singletons. The sample was naive CD8+ T cells from blood. The receptors here all came from a human donor in good health.

This clonotype was seen more than once but under ten times. The rearrangement links TRBV4-3 to TRBJ2-1; the D is unclear. V was cut by 0 bases and J by 0 bases, with 6 bases left in between. The CDR3 extends over 15 amino acids. Germline-derived CDR1 and CDR2 are LGHNA and YSLEER. The CDR3 DNA is TGCGCCAGCAGCCAAGATCAGGTCTCCTACAATGAGCAGTTCTTC. Its translation is CASSQDQVSYNEQFF.

This clonotype was detected a few times. The rearrangement uses TRBV28 and TRBJ2-2; D not certain. The germline V gene has CDR1 MDHEN and CDR2 SYDVKM. The V and J ends lost 2 bases and 9 bases respectively, with 10 bases between them. This CDR3 spans 13 amino acids. The CDR3 spells CASSLGPSRELFF. CDR3 nucleotide sequence: TGTGCCAGCAGTTTAGGGCCCTCCAGGGAGCTGTTTTTT. Supplemented by reference TRBV28 and TRBJ2-2, the full variable domain reads DVKVTQSSRYLVKRTGEKVFLECVQDMDHENMFWYRQDPGLGLRLIYFSYDVKMKEKGDIPEGYSVSREKKERFSLILESASTNQTSMYLCASSLGPSRELFFGEGSRLTVL.

The chain uses TRBV7-9 and TRBJ2-7; 7 bases agree with TRBD1. CDR3 size: 16 residues. CDR1 is SEHNR, CDR2 FQNEAQ, per germline (reference sequence). The V and J ends lost 5 bases and 4 bases, in that order; junction bases with no gene match: 14. The CDR3 reads CASSGWTGRGYYEQYF. The CDR3 coding sequence is TGTGCCAGCAGCGGGTGGACAGGCCGGGGATATTACGAGCAGTACTTC. The full variable domain, in which reference TRBV7-9 and TRBJ2-7 provide the parts outside the CDR3, is DTGVSQNPRHKITKRGQNVTFRCDPISEHNRLYWYRQTLGQGPEFLTYFQNEAQLEKSRLLSDRFSAERPKGSFSTLEIQRTEQGDSAMYLCASSGWTGRGYYEQYFGPGTRLTVT.

The genes are TRBV3-1 and TRBJ2-3; no clear D. V dropped 0 bases and J dropped 5 bases, with 3 bases sitting between them. The CDR3 extends over 12 amino acids. Germline-derived CDR1 and CDR2 are LGHDT and YNNKEL (reference sequence). In nucleotides, the CDR3 is TGTGCCAGCAGCCAAGAAATAGATACGCAGTATTTT. Its protein product is CASSQEIDTQYF.

This clonotype showed up just a few times. The chain carries TRBV24-1 and TRBJ1-5, with a possible D match to TRBD1 (6 bases). The CDR3 runs 16 residues. Looked up from germline, CDR1 is KGHDR and CDR2 is SFDVKD. The V end lost 7 bases, the J end lost 0 bases, and 15 bases lay between the germline ends. The CDR3 DNA sequence: TGTGCCACCAGCGACAACGGACAGAATAGCAATCAGCCCCAGCATTTT. Amino acids: CATSDNGQNSNQPQHF.

This chain joins TRBV5-1 and TRBJ2-5; D gene uncertain. Germline V gene sequence: CDR1 SGHRS, CDR2 YFSETQ. The CDR3 runs to 13 residues. Trimming stripped 1 base from V and 3 bases from J, with 7 bases between. The CDR3 DNA reads as TGCGCCAGCAGCTTGCGTGGGGAAGAGACCCAGTACTTC. Its protein is CASSLRGEETQYF.

This clonotype was counted a few times. V is TRBV12-3 or TRBV12-4 and J is TRBJ1-1; unclear D gene. V was trimmed by 3 bases and J by 5 bases, leaving 10 bases between them. The CDR3 runs 13 residues. CDR3 sequence: CASSLIANTEAFF. Here the CDR3 DNA reads TGTGCCAGCAGTTTGATAGCCAATACTGAAGCTTTCTTT.

This chain uses TRBV9 with TRBJ2-1; D tentatively fits TRBD1 or TRBD2 (5 bases each). V gave up 6 bases and J gave up 0 bases, with 19 bases separating them. The CDR3 extends over 17 amino acids. Germline V gene sequence: CDR1 SGDLS, CDR2 YYNGEE. The CDR3 sequence: CASTQRTGPGSYNEQFF. The CDR3 DNA reads as TGTGCCAGCACCCAAAGGACGGGGCCAGGCTCCTACAATGAGCAGTTCTTC.

The chain has TRBV27 and TRBJ2-3; no clear D. CDR1 is MNHEY and CDR2 is SMNVEV in the germline V gene (reference sequence). The CDR3 is made up of 17 amino acids. Trimming pared 1 base from V and 0 bases from J, leaving 14 bases between. CDR3 nucleotide sequence: TGTGCCAGCAGTTTATTAGTCGGCCAAGTCAGCACAGATACGCAGTATTTT. This sequence encodes CASSLLVGQVSTDTQYF.